This T cell receptor beta chain was found in a study of cytomegalovirus exposure and HLA in healthy donors. The germline CDR1 and CDR2 sequences are LGHNA and YSLEER. The CDR3 is 14 residues long. A note on this clone: The junction differs from germline at one of its ends, possibly a read error.

Profiled with immunoSEQ multiplex PCR; TCRdb holds only in-frame clones, not every one. The sample contains around 150,000 clones, 84% of which appear only once. The chain joins TRBV4-3 to TRBJ2-7, with a weak D call TRBD2 (5 bases). Input material: PBMCs. The source is a man aged 30-40 years in good health and CMV-seropositive. Written as DNA, the CDR3 is TGCGCCAGCAGCCAAGATCCTCGGGAAACCCACCCCCACTTC. Encoded protein: CASSQDPRETHPHF.